The T cell receptor (beta chain) under discussion was sequenced for a study of regulatory T cells in long-lasting Graves disease. iRepertoire HTBI primers and Arm-PCR of CDR3 regions built TCR beta libraries. TCRdb re-called the multiplex PCR reads through MiXCR, storing one row per CDR3 protein. Of more than 300,000 distinct CDR3 sequences in the sample, more than 20% were seen once. This clonotype was detected ten times or more. V was cut by 8 bases and J by 2 bases, with 12 bases left in between. The CDR3 runs 12 residues. Germline V lookup: CDR1 DFQATT, CDR2 SNEGSKA (reference sequence). Specified time point: persistent/refractory GD, antithyroid drugs over 5 years with positive TRAb. PBMC RNA served as the TCR library source. It was an endocrinology department in Xi'an, China, that provided the patients.

The sample in question was peripheral blood mononuclear cells (PBMCs), obtained when the disease was refractory, from a patient treated with antithyroid drugs. The clonotype originates from a woman between 40 and 50 years old with Graves disease. The chain links TRBV20-1 to TRBJ1-1; D uncertain. CDR3 DNA sequence: TGCAGTTCCCACGGAGGCAACACTGAAGCTTTCTTT. Encoded protein: CSSHGGNTEAFF.